These 12 T cell receptor beta chains were sequenced from one sample in a study of blood T cell repertoires in COVID-19. The data were produced by immunoSEQ multiplex PCR, yet TCRdb's version contains in-frame clones alone and is incomplete. The data contain about 52,000 clones, 82% of them seen just once; the ten biggest clones take up around a tenth. Source material: peripheral blood. The receptor source for this set is a man older than 75 with COVID-19, enrolled during active disease.

The rearrangement joins TRBV5-6 to TRBJ2-2; the D is unclear. The CDR3 contains 13 residues. CDR1 and CDR2 from the germline V gene are SGHDT and YYEEEE. Trimming shortened V by 4 bases and J by 3 bases, and 7 bases separated the two germline ends. CDR3 in DNA: TGTGCCAGCAGCCTTGACTACACCGGGGAGCTGTTTTTT. Encoded protein: CASSLDYTGELFF.

This clone occurred a few times. The chain recombines TRBV7-2 with TRBJ2-7; possibly TRBD1 for D (6 bases). The CDR3 is 13 residues long. Germline CDR1 reads SGHTA; CDR2 reads FQGNSA. V lost 5 bases and J lost 6, with 14 bases in between. CDR3 sequence reads: CASSVTTGFEQYV. CDR3 DNA: TGTGCCAGCAGCGTAACCACAGGGTTCGAGCAGTACGTC.

The sample holds one count of this clone. The rearrangement uses TRBV5-4 and TRBJ2-7, with a weak D call TRBD2 (7 bases). The CDR3 sequence is 13 residues long. V was clipped by 1 base and J by 6 bases, with 11 bases between them. CDR1 SGHNT and CDR2 YYREEE come from the germline V gene (reference sequence). In DNA form, the CDR3 reads TGTGCCAGCAGCTTGAGGGAGGGGGGCGAGCAGTACTTC. It yields the protein CASSLREGGEQYF.

This chain uses TRBV9 with TRBJ2-7; perhaps TRBD1 as D (5 bases). This CDR3 is built from 11 residues. Germline V CDR1 and CDR2: SGDLS, YYNGEE. The V end lost 8 bases, the J end lost 10 bases, and 16 bases lay between the germline ends. CDR3 in amino acids: CASTGMMEQYV. In nucleotides, the CDR3 is TGTGCCAGTACAGGCATGATGGAACAGTACGTC.

This chain links TRBV6-5 with TRBJ2-1, with TRBD2 matching 9 bases. Germline V gives CDR1 MNHEY, CDR2 SVGAGI. Unmatched junction bases numbered 4, after V lost 6 bases and J lost 4 bases. This CDR3 is built from 14 residues. The CDR3 here is CASRASGTYNEQFF. CDR3 bases: TGTGCCAGCAGGGCTAGCGGGACTTACAATGAGCAGTTCTTC.

The chain uses TRBV6-5 and TRBJ2-1; 11 bases map to TRBD2. Per germline, CDR1 MNHEY and CDR2 SVGAGI. This CDR3 comprises 16 residues. V was clipped by 6 bases and J by 10 bases; unmatched bases: 14. CDR3 coding DNA: TGTGCCAGCAGCTACAAAACCGGGACTAGCGGCCCCGAGCAGTTCTTC. It encodes CASSYKTGTSGPEQFF.

V and J are TRBV10-3 and TRBJ1-5, with 9 bases matching TRBD1. This CDR3 has 15 residues. Per germline, CDR1 ENHRY and CDR2 SYGVKD. V was clipped by 8 bases and J by 3 bases; unmatched bases: 8. The CDR3 is CAISRDRVTNQPQHF. The CDR3 DNA reads TGTGCCATCTCCCGGGACAGGGTCACCAATCAGCCCCAGCATTTT.

The J gene is TRBJ1-3, the V gene TRBV4-3, with D perhaps matching TRBD1 (5 bases). The CDR3 sequence is 16 residues long. Trimming cost V 4 bases and J 3 bases, with 16 bases left between them. Germline CDR1 reads LGHNA; CDR2 reads YSLEER. The CDR3 sequence: CASSPDGRGLGNTIYF. The DNA for the CDR3 is TGCGCCAGCAGCCCGGACGGAAGGGGCCTTGGAAACACCATATATTTT.

This chain uses TRBV24-1 with TRBJ2-5; 11 bases map to TRBD1. There are 20 residues in the CDR3. The V segment lost 4 bases and the J segment 5 bases; nucleotides outside the gene matches: 20. CDR1 and CDR2 (germline): KGHDR, SFDVKD. The CDR3, as DNA: TGTGCCACCAGTGACACGGGACAGGGGGAGAGATGGGGGGGCCGCGAGACCCAGTACTTC. The encoded protein is CATSDTGQGERWGGRETQYF.

V and J are TRBV29-1 and TRBJ2-1; 12 bases map to TRBD2. Germline CDR1 SQVTM, CDR2 ANQGSEA. This CDR3 region has 13 residues. V trimming: 6 bases; J trimming: 13 bases; junction bases outside the gene matches: 10. CDR3 sequence (DNA): TGCAGCGTGATGCTAGCGGGAGGGCCCTTACAGTTCTTC. Translating it yields CSVMLAGGPLQFF.

This sequence joins TRBV7-2 and TRBJ2-2, with TRBD2 identical over 7 bases. The CDR3 spans 15 residues. V lost 4 bases, J lost 1 base, and 3 bases stayed unmatched. Germline-derived CDR1 and CDR2 are SGHTA and FQGNSA. CDR3 in amino acids: CASSYSGLNTGELFF. In DNA, the CDR3 is TGTGCCAGCAGCTATAGCGGGCTGAACACCGGGGAGCTGTTTTTT.

The rearrangement uses TRBV7-9 and TRBJ2-5, with TRBD2 matching 11 bases. CDR3 length: 18 residues. Germline-derived CDR1 and CDR2 are SEHNR and FQNEAQ (reference sequence). V lost 5 bases to trimming and J lost 5 bases; unmatched junction nucleotides: 16. The CDR3 DNA reads as TGTGCCAGCAGCCCGGGGAGGCTAGCGGGAGGAGGGTTGGAGACCCAGTACTTC. It codes for CASSPGRLAGGGLETQYF. The variable domain in full, completed from reference TRBV7-9 and TRBJ2-5, reads DTGVSQNPRHKITKRGQNVTFRCDPISEHNRLYWYRQTLGQGPEFLTYFQNEAQLEKSRLLSDRFSAERPKGSFSTLEIQRTEQGDSAMYLCASSPGRLAGGGLETQYFGPGTRLLVL.